This T cell receptor beta chain appears in the sequencing data of a study of T-cell memory formation after mild COVID-19. Points from the study as a whole: Unconfirmed was the SARS-CoV-2 specificity of second-wave clones that peaked on day 37.

This CDR3 has 14 residues. V lost 3 bases, J lost 5 bases, and 11 bases lay in between. CDR1 is SGHRS and CDR2 is YFSETQ in the germline V gene. A remark on this clonotype: What it binds is not known.

TCRdb used MiXCR to reprocess the 5' RACE reads, holding one entry per CDR3 protein. Altogether approximately 450,000 distinct CDR3 sequences are present, roughly 18% being singletons, with the ten largest covering 9% to 15%. The chain is built from TRBV5-1 and TRBJ1-4, with D unresolved. The clonotype comes from an adult woman who had mild COVID-19 (a few samples of this study predate the infection). Cell type and time point are not known. What was sequenced was PBMCs or a T cell subset sorted from them (not recorded which). The CDR3: CASSSSGSNEKLFF. For the CDR3, the DNA is TGCGCCAGCAGCTCCTCCGGGTCGAATGAAAAACTGTTTTTT.